This is a list of T cell receptor beta chains from one sample in a study of blood T cell repertoires in COVID-19. Sequencing was performed with immunoSEQ multiplex PCR; in TCRdb, only in-frame clones are kept and a portion is missing. This table holds about 140,000 clones, around 80% found once. Sequenced input: peripheral blood. Receptors originate from a man aged 55 to 70 with acute or convalescent COVID-19. The CDR3 runs from the conserved cysteine through the conserved F or W. A D gene is named only where the DNA matches it firmly. Size values are once, few and many counts, or a class for expanded clones, and some rows have none.

CASSQLSGVQAFF,TGTGCCAGCAGCCAATTGTCGGGAGTTCAAGCTTTCTTT,.,TRBJ1-1,TRBV3-1/TRBV3-2,once
CASSLHHPGTAYGYTF,TGTGCCAGCAGCCTACACCACCCCGGGACAGCCTATGGCTACACCTTC,TRBD1,TRBJ1-2,TRBV7-2,.
CASTDKFTDTQYF,TGTGCCAGCACTGACAAATTTACAGATACGCAGTATTTT,.,TRBJ2-3,TRBV28,.
CATSDADRGSAGANVLTF,TGTGCCACCAGTGACGCGGACAGGGGGTCGGCTGGGGCCAACGTCCTGACTTTC,TRBD1,TRBJ2-6,TRBV24-1,.
CASSPKPGLASYEQYF,TGTGCCAGCAGCCCAAAACCGGGACTAGCCTCCTACGAGCAGTACTTC,TRBD2,TRBJ2-7,TRBV3-1/TRBV3-2,.
CASSVKDSSNEQFF,TGCGCCAGCAGCGTAAAGGACAGCTCCAATGAGCAGTTCTTC,.,TRBJ2-1,TRBV5-1,.
CASSQAQLGRGDTQYF,TGTGCCAGCAGCCAAGCCCAACTAGGACGTGGAGATACGCAGTATTTT,.,TRBJ2-3,TRBV3-1/TRBV3-2,once
CATGHQRQPQHF,TGTGCCACGGGACACCAGAGGCAGCCCCAGCATTTT,.,TRBJ1-5,TRBV19,.
CASSFNSNTEAFF,TGTGCCAGCAGCTTCAACTCGAACACTGAAGCTTTCTTT,.,TRBJ1-1,TRBV11-3,.
CASSYSDEQYF,TGTGCCAGCAGTTACAGCGACGAGCAGTACTTC,.,TRBJ2-7,TRBV6-6,.
CASSPNQEAYEQYF,TGTGCCAGCTCACCCAATCAAGAGGCCTACGAGCAGTACTTC,.,TRBJ2-7,TRBV18,.
CATRRGAMGYGYTF,TGTGCCACCCGGCGGGGGGCCATGGGTTATGGCTACACCTTC,.,TRBJ1-2,TRBV6-5,.
CASSVGVGGQMNTEAFF,TGTGCCAGCAGCGTAGGGGTCGGTGGGCAGATGAACACTGAAGCTTTCTTT,.,TRBJ1-1,TRBV9,.
CASSESGRAGETQYF,TGTGCCAGCAGCGAAAGCGGGAGGGCCGGAGAGACCCAGTACTTC,TRBD2,TRBJ2-5,TRBV11-2,once
CASSSWTGEGGNQPQHF,TGTGCCAGCAGTTCCTGGACAGGGGAGGGGGGCAATCAGCCCCAGCATTTT,TRBD1,TRBJ1-5,TRBV27,.
CASSSQGRLAKNIQYF,TGTGCCAGCAGTTCTCAGGGGAGACTAGCCAAAAACATTCAGTACTTC,.,TRBJ2-4,TRBV28,once
CASSQGPLAGVLETQYF,TGCGCCAGCAGCCAGGGGCCCCTAGCGGGAGTTTTGGAGACCCAGTACTTC,TRBD2,TRBJ2-5,TRBV4-3,.
CASSQRLGGNTEAFF,TGTGCCAGCAGCCAACGCCTGGGAGGGAACACTGAAGCTTTCTTT,.,TRBJ1-1,TRBV7-6,.
CASKRGLEQYF,TGTGCCAGCAAGAGGGGGCTTGAGCAGTACTTC,TRBD1,TRBJ2-7,TRBV25-1,.
CASSLGGLGAGNYGYTF,TGTGCCAGCAGCTTAGGAGGCTTGGGGGCAGGGAACTATGGCTACACCTTC,.,TRBJ1-2,TRBV13,.
CATGTGGSYTF,TGCGCCACCGGGACAGGCGGAAGCTACACCTTC,TRBD1,TRBJ1-2,TRBV5-1,.
CASSATGQGLYEQYF,TGTGCCAGCTCAGCAACGGGACAGGGGCTCTACGAGCAGTACTTC,TRBD1,TRBJ2-7,TRBV18,once
CASSRGTYEQYF,TGTGCCAGCAGCCGGGGTACCTACGAGCAGTACTTC,.,TRBJ2-7,TRBV28,.
CASSPPVGDPRGGELFF,TGTGCCAGCAGTCCGCCGGTCGGCGACCCCCGGGGCGGGGAGCTGTTTTTT,.,TRBJ2-2,TRBV28,.
CASSQVDSTSYNEQFF,TGTGCCAGCAGCCAAGTGGACTCCACCTCCTACAATGAGCAGTTCTTC,.,TRBJ2-1,TRBV14,.
CAISDGHQPQHF,TGTGCCATCAGTGACGGTCATCAGCCCCAGCATTTT,.,TRBJ1-5,TRBV10-3,.
CASSLVHPYEQYF,TGTGCCAGCAGTTTGGTACACCCCTACGAGCAGTACTTC,.,TRBJ2-7,TRBV28,.
CASSRVQETQYF,TGTGCCAGCAGCCGGGTTCAAGAGACCCAGTACTTC,.,TRBJ2-5,TRBV5-4,.
CASSEQGAGYEQYF,TGTGCCAGCAGTGAACAGGGGGCCGGCTACGAGCAGTACTTC,TRBD1,TRBJ2-7,TRBV6-1,.
CASSPPRAGGFYNEQFF,TGTGCCAGCAGTCCTCCCCGGGCGGGAGGTTTCTACAATGAGCAGTTCTTC,TRBD2,TRBJ2-1,TRBV28,.
CAWATGPGQPQHF,TGTGCCTGGGCGACAGGGCCCGGTCAGCCCCAGCATTTT,TRBD1,TRBJ1-5,TRBV30,few
CASSLAELPGDTIYF,TGCGCCAGCAGCTTGGCTGAACTTCCCGGAGACACCATATATTTT,.,TRBJ1-3,TRBV5-1,.
CASTRDSSIYNEQFF,TGTGCCAGTACCCGGGACAGTTCGATATACAATGAGCAGTTCTTC,TRBD1,TRBJ2-1,TRBV19,.
CASTIDRGFGTIYF,TGTGCCAGCACCATCGACAGGGGGTTCGGCACCATATATTTT,TRBD1,TRBJ1-3,TRBV3-1/TRBV3-2,.
CASSPWQGYEQYF,TGTGCCAGCAGCCCCTGGCAGGGCTACGAGCAGTACTTC,.,TRBJ2-7,TRBV6-5,.
CASSVSGSGVDEQFF,TGTGCCAGCAGCGTGAGCGGCAGCGGAGTCGATGAGCAGTTCTTC,.,TRBJ2-1,TRBV28,.
CASSQEVAGSNRVTQYF,TGCGCCAGCAGCCAAGAGGTAGCGGGGTCGAATAGGGTTACGCAGTATTTT,TRBD2,TRBJ2-3,TRBV4-3,.
CASSLTAGFGPLFF,TGTGCCAGCAGTTTAACAGCGGGTTTTGGGCCACTGTTTTTT,.,TRBJ1-4,TRBV27,.
CASSAQTGLYNSPLHF,TGTGCCAGCAGCGCGCAAACAGGGCTCTATAATTCACCCCTCCACTTT,.,TRBJ1-6,TRBV5-4,.
CASSLAGGPNTQYF,TGTGCCAGCAGCCTAGCGGGAGGGCCAAATACGCAGTATTTT,TRBD2,TRBJ2-3,TRBV5-5,.
CASSTTGEYGYTF,TGCGCCAGCAGCACGACAGGGGAATATGGCTACACCTTC,TRBD1,TRBJ1-2,TRBV5-1,.
CSVADRVSNQPQHF,TGCAGCGTTGCGGACAGGGTGAGCAATCAGCCCCAGCATTTT,TRBD1,TRBJ1-5,TRBV29-1,.
CASSQDTAGDSTEAFF,TGTGCCAGCAGCCAAGATACGGCAGGGGATAGCACTGAAGCTTTCTTT,.,TRBJ1-1,TRBV3-1/TRBV3-2,.
CASSFDRVVTEAFF,TGTGCCAGCAGTTTCGACAGGGTTGTCACTGAAGCTTTCTTT,TRBD1,TRBJ1-1,TRBV28,.
CASSLRPAGIYNEQFF,TGTGCCAGCAGCTTAAGGCCAGCGGGGATCTACAATGAGCAGTTCTTC,TRBD2,TRBJ2-1,TRBV7-9,.
CASSSGQGVSSYNSPLHF,TGTGCCAGCAGTTCGGGACAGGGAGTTAGCTCCTATAATTCACCCCTCCACTTT,TRBD1,TRBJ1-6,TRBV28,.
CASLSPGQRNTEAFF,TGTGCCAGCCTCTCGCCGGGACAAAGGAACACTGAAGCTTTCTTT,.,TRBJ1-1,TRBV28,few
CASSQDVLAGKEKLFF,TGTGCCAGCAGCCAAGATGTTTTGGCTGGTAAAGAAAAACTGTTTTTT,.,TRBJ1-4,TRBV3-1/TRBV3-2,.
CASSQEHTGYEANVLTF,TGCGCCAGCAGCCAAGAGCACACCGGGTACGAGGCCAACGTCCTGACTTTC,.,TRBJ2-6,TRBV4-3,.
CASRYRVDTGELFF,TGTGCTAGCAGATACAGGGTAGACACCGGGGAGCTGTTTTTT,.,TRBJ2-2,TRBV7-7,few
CASSLSGEQFF,TGTGCCAGCAGCCTTAGCGGGGAGCAGTTCTTC,TRBD2,TRBJ2-1,TRBV9,many